This entry concerns a single TCR beta chain. Its antigen is still unknown. Per germline, CDR1 KGHSH and CDR2 LQKENI. V was shortened by 1 base and J by 2 bases, with 12 bases between the two germline ends. The CDR3 is 15 amino acids. Following extraction, RNA underwent reverse transcription to cDNA, which served as the sequencing template. Sequenced by immunoSEQ multiplex PCR; TCRdb stores in-frame clones only, minus some. This table holds under 130,000 clones, approximately 58% found once. The sample is drawn from a study of CD8+ T cells in alopecia areata. Study findings and constraints: Clonality exceeded that of normal scalp in lesional scalp, most notably in alopecia totalis/universalis. Scalp samples also contribute reads from the resident alphabeta T cells found in normal skin.

The sequence came from a human donor in good health. Sequencing was performed on CD4+ T cells sorted from blood. The V call is TRBV18, the J call TRBJ2-7; tentatively, D is TRBD1 or TRBD2 (5 bases each). The CDR3 DNA follows: TGTGCCAGCTCACCACGTAACGGGGCAGCCTACGAGCAGTACTTC. As protein: CASSPRNGAAYEQYF.